The clone carrying this T cell receptor (beta chain) came up once. Its antigen is not identified. The data stem from a study of neoadjuvant anti-PD-1 for oral cavity cancer. Study as a whole: Patients without progression received a fourth nivolumab dose around day 43, then surgical resection on days 50-56. Study-wide results and limits: After neoadjuvant nivolumab, PBMC T cell clonality was significantly higher in non-responders than responders.

Some clones are missing from TCRdb's copy, which holds only in-frame ones; the method was immunoSEQ multiplex PCR. The table lists about 14,000 clones, 55% to 75% of them singletons. The V end lost 1 base, the J end lost 8 bases, and 14 bases lay between the germline ends. The length of the CDR3 is 14 residues. The V gene's germline CDR1 is MNHNS and CDR2 SASEGT. The receptor was isolated from a person aged 40-85 years with oral cavity squamous cell carcinoma. The sample was PBMCs, taken before nivolumab (anti-PD-1) treatment. This chain uses TRBV6-1 with TRBJ1-2, with D uncertain. The CDR3 DNA reads as TGTGCCAGCAGTGAAGGGTGGGGAGAGGCGGGCTACACCTTC. As protein: CASSEGWGEAGYTF.